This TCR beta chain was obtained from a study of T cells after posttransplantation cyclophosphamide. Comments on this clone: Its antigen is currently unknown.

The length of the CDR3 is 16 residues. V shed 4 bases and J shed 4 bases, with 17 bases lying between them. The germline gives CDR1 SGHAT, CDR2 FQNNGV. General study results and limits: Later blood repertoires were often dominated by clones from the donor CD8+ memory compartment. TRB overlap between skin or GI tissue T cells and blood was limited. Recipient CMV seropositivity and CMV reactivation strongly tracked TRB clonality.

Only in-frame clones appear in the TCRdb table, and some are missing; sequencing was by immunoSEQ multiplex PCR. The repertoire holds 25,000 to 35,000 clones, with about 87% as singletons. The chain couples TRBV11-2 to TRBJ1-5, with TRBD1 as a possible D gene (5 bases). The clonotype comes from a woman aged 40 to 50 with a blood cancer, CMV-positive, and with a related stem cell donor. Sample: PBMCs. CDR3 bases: TGTGCCAGCAGCTCCCTGGAAGCAGGGATGAATCAGCCCCAGCATTTT. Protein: CASSSLEAGMNQPQHF.